The 14 T cell receptor beta chains below were found in one sample sequenced in a study of graft-versus-host responses after intestinal transplantation. Assay: immunoSEQ multiplex PCR; the TCRdb copy retains only in-frame clones and omits some. The table shows about 15,000 clones, with almost 70% occurring only once. Graft tissue processing released intraepithelial and lamina propria lymphocytes. The input for sequencing was ileum tissue, taken around 690 days after intestinal transplantation. The source is a human patient who received an intestinal transplant, so some T cells may come from the graft donor.

This rearrangement joins TRBV5-1 to TRBJ2-3; maybe TRBD2 (6 bases). Trimming pared 6 bases from V and 0 bases from J, leaving 14 bases between. Looked up from germline, CDR1 is SGHRS and CDR2 is YFSETQ. The CDR3 is 15 residues long. The CDR3 DNA reads TGCGCCAGCACCCTGGAGGGAGCTAGCACAGATACGCAGTATTTT. Translating gives CASTLEGASTDTQYF.

The V gene is TRBV7-2, the J gene TRBJ2-2, with a possible D match to TRBD1 (6 bases). The CDR3 extends over 14 amino acids. Between the trimmed V and J ends, which lost 5 bases and 6 bases, there was a span of 13 bases. Looked up from germline, CDR1 is SGHTA and CDR2 is FQGNSA. CDR3 bases: TGTGCCAGCAGCCCCAGCGCAGGGGCCGGGGAGCTGTTTTTT. Amino acids: CASSPSAGAGELFF.

Here the CDR3 reads CATRTGLTSGGSYEQYF. DNA for the CDR3: TGTGCCACACGCACCGGTCTAACTAGCGGGGGCTCCTACGAGCAGTACTTC. This rearrangement joins TRBV5-4 to TRBJ2-5; TRBD2 matches at 11 bases. The J call is doubtful: the DNA matches TRBJ2-7 better. Looked up from germline, CDR1 is SGHNT and CDR2 is YYREEE (reference sequence). The CDR3 loop spans 17 amino acids.

The CDR3 is CASSEPSRGQGGELFF. CDR3 bases: TGTGCCAGCAGTGAACCCTCCAGGGGGCAGGGCGGGGAGCTGTTTTTT. The chain recombines TRBV6-1 with TRBJ2-2; 8 nucleotides align to TRBD1. This CDR3 has 16 amino acids. V shed 2 bases and J 7 bases; nucleotides not matched to a gene: 9. The germline V gene encodes CDR1 MNHNS and CDR2 SASEGT.

The chain combines TRBV28 with TRBJ1-1; tentative D call: TRBD1 (6 bases). V lost 8 bases and J lost 2, with 15 bases in between. The CDR3 totals 14 residues. In germline, CDR1 is MDHEN, CDR2 SYDVKM. CDR3 residues: CASFPTGPNTEAFF. The CDR3 DNA is TGTGCCAGCTTCCCAACAGGGCCAAACACTGAAGCTTTCTTT.

The J gene is TRBJ1-1, the V gene TRBV4-1; D ambiguous. Germline CDR1 and CDR2: MGHRA and YSYEKL. The V end lost 2 bases, the J end lost 3 bases, and 10 bases lay between the germline ends. The CDR3 totals 14 residues. In DNA form, the CDR3 reads TGCGCCAGCAGCCAAAAAGGGTGGGACACTGAAGCTTTCTTT. Encoded protein: CASSQKGWDTEAFF.

In this sample, this clone turned up once. The gene calls are TRBV27 and TRBJ1-1; D is ambiguous. V dropped 5 bases and J dropped 2 bases, with 9 bases sitting between them. There are 13 residues in the CDR3. Germline lookup yields CDR1 MNHEY and CDR2 SMNVEV (reference sequence). The DNA of the CDR3 is TGTGCCAGCAGTCTTGGACCTAACACTGAAGCTTTCTTT. It encodes CASSLGPNTEAFF.

The chain combines TRBV5-6 with TRBJ1-1, with D hard to call. The V and J ends lost 4 bases and 0 bases respectively, with 13 bases between them. The germline V gene encodes CDR1 SGHDT and CDR2 YYEEEE. The CDR3 extends over 15 amino acids. DNA of the CDR3: TGTGCCAGCAGCCTACCCGGGAGCATGAACACTGAAGCTTTCTTT. Residues: CASSLPGSMNTEAFF.

This clone was observed a few times. The rearrangement uses TRBV5-1 and TRBJ2-7; 8 bases map to TRBD1. The CDR3 consists of 15 residues. V trimming: 3 bases; J trimming: 4 bases; junction bases outside the gene matches: 9. CDR1 SGHRS and CDR2 YFSETQ come from the germline V gene. The CDR3 bases are TGCGCCAGCAGCTGGACAGGGCTCCTCGATTACGAGCAGTACTTC. Encoded protein: CASSWTGLLDYEQYF.

The chain combines TRBV19 with TRBJ1-2, with 7 nucleotides matching TRBD1. Germline lookup yields CDR1 LNHDA and CDR2 SQIVND (reference sequence). Unmatched junction bases numbered 8, after V lost 4 bases and J lost 3 bases. CDR3 length: 15 residues. The CDR3 here is CASSNGGQTYYGYTF. CDR3 sequence (DNA): TGTGCCAGTAGTAACGGGGGACAGACGTACTATGGCTACACCTTC.

The rearrangement uses TRBV20-1 and TRBJ1-1; a weak D match, TRBD1 (6 bases). V dropped 2 bases and J dropped 8 bases, with 9 bases sitting between them. The CDR3 runs to 11 residues. Germline values: CDR1 DFQATT, CDR2 SNEGSKA (reference sequence). This chain's CDR3 is CSARTTGEAFF. The CDR3 DNA reads TGCAGTGCTAGAACAACAGGGGAAGCTTTCTTT.

This chain connects TRBV30 to TRBJ1-1; D not certain. V lost 7 bases and J 1 base, leaving 7 bases between the germline ends. The CDR3 loop spans 11 amino acids. Germline lookup yields CDR1 GTSNPN and CDR2 SVGIG (reference sequence). CDR3 in DNA: TGTGCCTTCACAAAGAACACTGAAGCTTTCTTT. Translating gives CAFTKNTEAFF.

V is TRBV6-1 and J is TRBJ2-7; D is perhaps TRBD1 or TRBD2 (5 bases each). V was trimmed by 3 bases and J by 3 bases, leaving 15 bases between them. The length of the CDR3 is 15 residues. Germline CDR1 and CDR2: MNHNS and SASEGT. The CDR3 reads CASSDIGASYYEQYF. The CDR3 nucleotides read TGTGCCAGCAGTGATATCGGGGCTTCCTACTACGAGCAGTACTTC.

This clone was counted between two and nine times. CDR3 DNA sequence: TGCGCCAGCAGCCAACGGACAGCTGCAACTAATGAAAAACTGTTTTTT. Protein: CASSQRTAATNEKLFF. This chain joins TRBV4-3 and TRBJ1-4, with D tentatively TRBD1 (6 bases). Per germline, CDR1 LGHNA and CDR2 YSLEER. This CDR3 is built from 16 residues. V lost 2 bases and J lost 0, with 10 bases in between.